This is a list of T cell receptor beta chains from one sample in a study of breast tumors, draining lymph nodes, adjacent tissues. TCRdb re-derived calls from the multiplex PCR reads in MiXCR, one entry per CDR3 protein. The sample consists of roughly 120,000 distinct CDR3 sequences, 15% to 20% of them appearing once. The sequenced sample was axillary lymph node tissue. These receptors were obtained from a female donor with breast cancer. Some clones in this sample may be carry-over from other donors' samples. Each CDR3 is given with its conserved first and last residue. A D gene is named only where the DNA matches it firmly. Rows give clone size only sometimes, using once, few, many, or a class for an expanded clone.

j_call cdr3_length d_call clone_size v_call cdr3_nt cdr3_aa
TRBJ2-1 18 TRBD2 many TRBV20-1 TGCAGTGCTAGAGTTAAGGCTAGCGGGGGGGCGGCCTACAATGAGCAGTTCTTC CSARVKASGGAAYNEQFF
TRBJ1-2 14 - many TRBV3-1 TGTGCCAGCAGCCAAGAGGCAGGGGCTGGTGGCTACACCTTC CASSQEAGAGGYTF
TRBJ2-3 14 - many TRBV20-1 TGCAGTGCTTCCCAGGGGCTCCTCACAGATACGCAGTATTTT CSASQGLLTDTQYF
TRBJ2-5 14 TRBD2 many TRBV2 TGTGCCAGCAGTGGGACTAGCGGGGAAGAGACCCAGTACTTC CASSGTSGEETQYF
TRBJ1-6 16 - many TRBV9 TGTGCCAGCAGCGAGGGAGGACAGATCTATAATTCACCCCTCCACTTT CASSEGGQIYNSPLHF
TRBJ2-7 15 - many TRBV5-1 TGCGCCAGCAGCTTGGGGCACAGGCAAATCTACGAGCAGTACTTC CASSLGHRQIYEQYF
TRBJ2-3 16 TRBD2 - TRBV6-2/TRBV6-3 TGTACCAGCAGACAAAAGCGGGGGCGGCACACAGATACGCAGTATTTT CTSRQKRGRHTDTQYF
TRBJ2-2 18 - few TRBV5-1 TGCGCCAGCAGCCCGGCTGGAAGTGCGAAACAGAACACCGGGGAGCTGTTTTTT CASSPAGSAKQNTGELFF
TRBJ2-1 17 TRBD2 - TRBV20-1 TGCAGTGCTAGAGATTTGGGCCTAGCGGGAGTAGGAGATGAGCAGTTCTTC CSARDLGLAGVGDEQFF
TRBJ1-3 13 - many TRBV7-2 TGTGCCAGCAGCACCAGTACCGGAAACACCATATATTTT CASSTSTGNTIYF
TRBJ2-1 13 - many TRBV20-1 TGCAGTGGAGTGCGGGGTACCTACAATGAGCAGTTCTTC CSGVRGTYNEQFF
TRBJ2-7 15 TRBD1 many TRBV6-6 TGTGCCAGCAGGGCCGGGACAGGGTGGATGGACGAGCAGTACTTC CASRAGTGWMDEQYF
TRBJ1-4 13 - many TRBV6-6 TGTGCCAGCAGCGAGCCCGGGGATGAAAAACTGTTTTTT CASSEPGDEKLFF
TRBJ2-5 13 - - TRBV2 TGTGCCAGCAGTGACGTGAGTTCGGAGACCCAGTACTTC CASSDVSSETQYF
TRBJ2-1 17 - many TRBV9 TGTGCCAGCAGCGTAGAGGCTAACTCCGACGGCGGGAATGAGCAGTTCTTC CASSVEANSDGGNEQFF
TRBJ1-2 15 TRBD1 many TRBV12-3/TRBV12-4 TGTGCCAGCAGTGACAACAGGGGAAGGGACTATGGCTACACCTTC CASSDNRGRDYGYTF
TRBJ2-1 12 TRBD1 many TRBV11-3 TGTGCCAGCAGCCAACAGGGGTTTGAGCAGTTCTTC CASSQQGFEQFF
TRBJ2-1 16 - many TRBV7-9 TGTGCCAGCAGCTTAGCTTACCGGGTACCCTACAATGAGCAGTTCTTC CASSLAYRVPYNEQFF
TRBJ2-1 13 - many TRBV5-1 TGCGCCAGCAGCAGAGCCAGGGGCGATGAGCAGTTCTTC CASSRARGDEQFF
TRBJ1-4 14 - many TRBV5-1 TGCGCCAGCAGCTTGGGGTCCTCTAATGAAAAACTGTTTTTT CASSLGSSNEKLFF
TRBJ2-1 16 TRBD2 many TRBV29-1 TGCAGCGTTGATAGAACGGGAAGCGGGAGGGGGTATGAGCAGTTCTTC CSVDRTGSGRGYEQFF
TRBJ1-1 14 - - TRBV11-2 TGTGCCAGCAGCTCCGGGGGTTGGAGCACTGAAGCTTTCTTT CASSSGGWSTEAFF
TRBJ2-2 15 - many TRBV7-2 TGTGCCAGCAGCTTAATTGGAGGGGGGACCGGGGAGCTGTTTTTT CASSLIGGGTGELFF
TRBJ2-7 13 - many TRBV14 TGTGCCAGCAGCCAAGGGGGGTTCGGCGAGCAGTACTTC CASSQGGFGEQYF
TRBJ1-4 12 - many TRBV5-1 TGCGCCAGCAGTAGTGACAGTGAAAAACTGTTTTTT CASSSDSEKLFF
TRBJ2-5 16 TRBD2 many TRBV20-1 TGCAGTGCTAGAGAACTCGGTCGGACTAGCGGAGAGACCCAGTACTTC CSARELGRTSGETQYF
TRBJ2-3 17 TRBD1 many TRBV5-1 TGCGCCAGCAGCTTGACATTTCGGGACAGCTCCACAGATACGCAGTATTTT CASSLTFRDSSTDTQYF
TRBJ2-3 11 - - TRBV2 TGTGCCAGCTCTAGCACAGGTACGCAGTATTTT CASSSTGTQYF
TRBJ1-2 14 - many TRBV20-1 TGCAGTGCTAGTCAAGGCCTTGGGGGTCAGGGCTACACCTTC CSASQGLGGQGYTF
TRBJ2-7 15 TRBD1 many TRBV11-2 TGTGCCAGCAGCTTAGGGACAGGGTTTAGCTACGAGCAGTACTTC CASSLGTGFSYEQYF
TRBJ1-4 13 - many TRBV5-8 TGTGCCAGCAGCCGGGAGTTGGGGGAAAAACTGTTTTTT CASSRELGEKLFF
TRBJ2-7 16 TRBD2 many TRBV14 TGTGCCAGCAGCCAAGAAGAGCGGGAGACTCCCACCGAGCAGTACTTC CASSQEERETPTEQYF
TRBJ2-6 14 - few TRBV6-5 TGTGCCAGCAGTACAGGGTTTGGGGCCAACGTCCTGACTTTC CASSTGFGANVLTF
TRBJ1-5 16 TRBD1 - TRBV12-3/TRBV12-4 TGTGCCAGCAGTTCTGACAGGGGCGCAGGGTATCAGCCCCAGCATTTT CASSSDRGAGYQPQHF
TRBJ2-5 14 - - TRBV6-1 TGTGCCAGCGTTGCGGGACAGAGGTGGGAGACCCAGTACTTC CASVAGQRWETQYF
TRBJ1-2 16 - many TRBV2 TGTGCCAGCAGGGGGGGAACGAGCCTCATGGCCTATGGCTACACCTTC CASRGGTSLMAYGYTF
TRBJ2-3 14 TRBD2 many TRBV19 TGTGCCAGTTCTATAGCGGGAGCTGGAGATACGCAGTATTTT CASSIAGAGDTQYF
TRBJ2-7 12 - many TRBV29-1 TGCAGCGCCTGCGTCGACTCCTACGAGCAGTACTTC CSACVDSYEQYF
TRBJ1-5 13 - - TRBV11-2 TGTGCCAGCAGCTTAGCGACAGATCAGCCCCAGCATTTT CASSLATDQPQHF
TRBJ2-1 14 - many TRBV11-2 TGTGCCAGCAGCTTAGGGACTTTCGGCAATGAGCAGTTCTTC CASSLGTFGNEQFF
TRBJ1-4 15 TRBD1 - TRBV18 TGTGCCAGCTCACCGTCCGGGACAGGGGATGAAAAACTGTTTTTT CASSPSGTGDEKLFF
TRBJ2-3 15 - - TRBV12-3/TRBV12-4 TGTGCCAGCAGTTTTGGTCTCGGCCTCACAGATACGCAGTATTTT CASSFGLGLTDTQYF
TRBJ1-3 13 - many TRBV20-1 TGCAGTGCTGTTCACAGATCTGGAAACACCATATATTTT CSAVHRSGNTIYF
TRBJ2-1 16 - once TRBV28 TGTGCCAGCAGTCCTGAGACTTACCGATCCTACAATGAGCAGTTCTTC CASSPETYRSYNEQFF
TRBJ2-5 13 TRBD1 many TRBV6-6 TGTGCCAGCAGAGAAGGGACAGGAGAGACCCAGTACTTC CASREGTGETQYF
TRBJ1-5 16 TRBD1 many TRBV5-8 TGTGCCAGCAGCCCCACGCCAGGGGGCTCGTATCAGCCCCAGCATTTT CASSPTPGGSYQPQHF
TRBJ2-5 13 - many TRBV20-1 TGCAGTGCATCGCCGGGGGCTATTGAGACCCAGTACTTC CSASPGAIETQYF